The rows below give T cell receptor beta chains drawn from one sample of a study of blood T cells in healthy people across ages. TCRdb reanalysed the 5' RACE reads using MiXCR and keeps one entry per CDR3 protein. Altogether hundreds of thousands of distinct CDR3 sequences are present, 25% to 35% being singletons, with the ten largest covering 17%. Sequencing used blood. These TCRs come from a woman older than 75 in good health. Both conserved end residues are part of each CDR3. The D gene is left open where the match is weak. Some rows have no size entry. The others give once, few or many, or a class for an expanded clone.

j_call | d_call | clone_size | v_call | cdr3_aa | cdr3_nt
TRBJ2-3 | TRBD1 | few | TRBV11-2 | CASSSRDSRTDTQYF | TGTGCCAGCAGCTCCCGGGACAGCCGCACAGATACGCAGTATTTT
TRBJ2-2 | TRBD2 | few | TRBV3-1 | CASSQGTSGANTGELFF | TGTGCCAGCAGCCAGGGGACTAGCGGGGCGAACACCGGGGAGCTGTTTTTT
TRBJ1-2 | . | many | TRBV6-5 | CASSWSQGTNYGYTF | TGTGCCAGCAGTTGGTCACAGGGTACAAACTATGGCTACACCTTC
TRBJ2-4 | TRBD1 | many | TRBV7-2 | CASKLGQTAKNIQYF | TGTGCCAGCAAACTGGGACAGACAGCCAAAAACATTCAGTACTTC
TRBJ2-7 | TRBD2 | many | TRBV7-2 | CASSYRGRTSGESSYEQYF | TGTGCCAGCAGCTACCGGGGAAGGACTAGCGGGGAGAGCTCCTACGAGCAGTACTTC
TRBJ1-5 | . | . | TRBV12-3/TRBV12-4 | CASSPRLNNQPQHF | TGTGCCAGCAGTCCCCGCCTTAACAATCAGCCCCAGCATTTT
TRBJ2-1 | . | many | TRBV20-1 | CSAKKGGTTGHNEQFF | TGCAGTGCCAAGAAGGGTGGGACCACAGGGCACAATGAGCAGTTCTTC
TRBJ1-2 | . | . | TRBV5-4 | CASSPEGLRGYTF | TGTGCCAGCAGCCCCGAGGGGTTGCGGGGCTACACCTTC
TRBJ2-3 | . | many | TRBV6-5 | CASSYLGKTSTDTQYF | TGTGCCAGCAGTTACTTGGGGAAAACTAGCACAGATACGCAGTATTTT
TRBJ2-7 | . | . | TRBV20-1 | CSARGLQGWGEQYF | TGCAGTGCTAGAGGTCTTCAGGGGTGGGGTGAGCAGTACTTC
TRBJ1-4 | . | many | TRBV7-8 | CASSLLFREKLFF | TGTGCCAGCAGCTTACTTTTCCGGGAAAAACTGTTTTTT
TRBJ2-3 | . | many | TRBV20-1 | CSASQGGSTDTQYF | TGCAGTGCTTCTCAGGGTGGGAGCACAGATACGCAGTATTTT
TRBJ1-1 | . | many | TRBV5-6 | CASSRGRSTEAFF | TGTGCCAGCAGCCGAGGACGGAGCACTGAAGCTTTCTTT
TRBJ2-3 | . | many | TRBV27 | CASSLAGWDTQYF | TGTGCCAGCAGTTTAGCAGGTTGGGATACGCAGTATTTT
TRBJ1-5 | . | . | TRBV5-8 | CASSLVWGINQPQHF | TGTGCCAGCAGCTTGGTCTGGGGGATCAATCAGCCCCAGCATTTT
TRBJ1-4 | . | many | TRBV6-5 | CASRPTFGNEKLFF | TGTGCCAGCAGACCCACCTTCGGTAATGAAAAACTGTTTTTT
TRBJ1-5 | TRBD1 | many | TRBV2 | CASAGQGALGGQPQHF | TGTGCCAGCGCAGGACAGGGGGCGTTAGGGGGTCAGCCCCAGCATTTT
TRBJ1-2 | . | . | TRBV2 | CASSERGQGYGHTF | TGTGCCAGTTCCGAAAGAGGGCAGGGGTATGGCCACACCTTC
TRBJ1-2 | TRBD1 | many | TRBV29-1 | CSVGGQGNYGYTF | TGCAGCGTCGGGGGACAGGGTAACTATGGCTACACCTTC
TRBJ1-1 | . | . | TRBV5-1 | CASSLGPSGNTEAFF | TGCGCCAGCAGCTTAGGGCCCAGCGGGAACACTGAAGCTTTCTTT
TRBJ2-1 | TRBD2 | many | TRBV18 | CASSPPGIAGGHNEQFF | TGTGCCAGCTCACCACCGGGGATAGCGGGGGGGCACAATGAGCAGTTCTTC
TRBJ1-5 | . | . | TRBV20-1 | CGTRSGYQPQHF | TGCGGTACTAGATCCGGCTATCAGCCCCAGCATTTT
TRBJ2-3 | TRBD2 | few | TRBV3-1 | CASSQDTPGGGDTQYF | TGTGCCAGCAGCCAAGATACTCCGGGGGGAGGGGATACGCAGTATTTT
TRBJ1-2 | . | many | TRBV3-1 | CASSQASGLGGYTF | TGTGCCAGCAGCCAAGCATCTGGTCTAGGTGGCTACACCTTC
TRBJ2-3 | . | many | TRBV15 | CATSEGRATSTDTQYF | TGTGCCACCAGCGAAGGCAGGGCGACGAGCACAGATACGCAGTATTTT
TRBJ2-3 | . | . | TRBV6-2/TRBV6-3 | CASSARTNTDTQYF | TGTGCCAGCAGCGCCCGGACTAACACAGATACGCAGTATTTT
TRBJ2-6 | . | . | TRBV15 | CATSRDPGSGANVLTF | TGTGCCACCAGCAGAGACCCCGGGTCTGGGGCCAACGTCCTGACTTTC
TRBJ2-1 | . | many | TRBV10-1 | CASSESGRGNEQFF | TGCGCCAGCAGTGAGTCGGGCAGGGGTAATGAGCAGTTCTTC